Sequencing of this TCR beta chain was carried out in a study of T cell clonotyping in hematopoietic cell transplantation. General observations from the study: After transplant, recipient diversity fell while pathologically expanded clonotypes grew through day 180. Graft donor and pretransplant recipient Inverse Simpson Index values predicted broader posttransplant TCR diversity. Cells were unsorted, so CD4 and CD8 contributions were not separated.

Recipients were bled about 28 days pretransplant and at posttransplant days 30, 100, 180. Germline CDR1 SGHRS, CDR2 YFSETQ. V was cut by 0 bases and J by 1 base, with 5 bases left in between. CDR3 length: 14 amino acids. Note on this clone: What it binds is not known.

Only in-frame clones appear in the TCRdb table, and some are missing; sequencing was by immunoSEQ multiplex PCR. The data show some 15,000 clones, about 83% seen once. This clonotype was obtained from a male patient aged 60-69 years who had an allogeneic stem cell transplant from a related donor, so the T cells may come from the graft donor. Some clones in this sample may be carry-over from other donors' samples. Sequencing used PBMCs, obtained 100 days after allogeneic stem cell transplant. This sequence joins TRBV5-1 and TRBJ1-3, with D perhaps matching TRBD1 (5 bases). This chain's CDR3 is CASSLEGSGNTIYF. In DNA form, the CDR3 reads TGCGCCAGCAGCTTGGAGGGGTCTGGAAACACCATATATTTT.